This T cell receptor beta chain was observed in a study of T cell responses to AZD1222 COVID-19 vaccine. Study findings and constraints: In the spike-specific TCR repertoire, nearly half reportedly target unmutated variant regions.

Note on this clone: Its target is not known.

Germline V gene sequence: CDR1 MDHEN, CDR2 SYDVKM. This CDR3 is built from 15 residues. The V gene end was trimmed by 3 bases and the J gene end by 8 bases; junction bases not matched to a gene: 9. Assay: immunoSEQ multiplex PCR; the TCRdb copy retains only in-frame clones and omits some. The sample contains roughly 120,000 clones, roughly 91% of which appear only once. The source material was peripheral blood, sampled on day 0 of AZD1222 vaccination. The V and J genes are TRBV28 and TRBJ1-4; 7 bases map to TRBD1. This TCR derives from an adult in good health. The CDR3 reads CASSFRQGGREKLFF. The CDR3 region has the DNA TGTGCCAGCAGTTTCCGTCAGGGGGGCAGGGAAAAACTGTTTTTT.